This T cell receptor (beta chain) was sequenced for a study of early T cells in non-severe SARS-CoV-2 infection. This clonotype came up a few times. Germline values: CDR1 MNHEY, CDR2 SVGEGT. CDR3 length: 16 amino acids. Trimming shortened V by 7 bases and J by 1 base, and 14 bases separated the two germline ends. Tagging with unique molecular identifiers was applied to individual cDNA molecules. MiXCR was run by TCRdb on the 5' RACE reads, yielding one entry per CDR3 protein. The repertoire holds roughly 69,000 distinct CDR3 sequences, with approximately 9.1% as singletons. This clonotype was sampled from an adult who was a healthcare worker with PCR-confirmed SARS-CoV-2 infection or an uninfected control (not recorded which). V is TRBV6-2 or TRBV6-3 and J is TRBJ2-6; perhaps TRBD2 as D (6 bases). The sequencing here drew on whole blood, taken at baseline. Written as DNA, the CDR3 is TGTGCCAGCACCTCCTTGGGGGGATCTGGGGCCAACGTCCTGACTTTC. Translating it yields CASTSLGGSGANVLTF.